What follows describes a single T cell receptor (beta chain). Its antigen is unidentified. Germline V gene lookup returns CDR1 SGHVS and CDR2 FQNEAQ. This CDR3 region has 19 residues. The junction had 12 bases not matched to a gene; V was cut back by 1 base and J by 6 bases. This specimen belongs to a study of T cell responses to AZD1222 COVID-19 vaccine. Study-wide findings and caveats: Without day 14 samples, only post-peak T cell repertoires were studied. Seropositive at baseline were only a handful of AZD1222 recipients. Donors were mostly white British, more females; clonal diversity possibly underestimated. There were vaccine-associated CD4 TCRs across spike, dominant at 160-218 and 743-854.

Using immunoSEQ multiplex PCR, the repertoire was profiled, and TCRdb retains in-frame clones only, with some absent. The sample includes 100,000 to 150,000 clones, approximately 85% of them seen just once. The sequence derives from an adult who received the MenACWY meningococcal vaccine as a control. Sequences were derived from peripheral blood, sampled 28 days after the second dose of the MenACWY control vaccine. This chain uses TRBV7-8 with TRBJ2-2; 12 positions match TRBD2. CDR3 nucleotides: TGTGCCAGCAGCTTAGGACTAGCGGGAGTGGATGTTTGGGCCGGGGAGCTGTTTTTT. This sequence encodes CASSLGLAGVDVWAGELFF.